These T cell receptor beta chains were read from a single sample in a study of control samples from healthy donors and cancer patients. Using immunoSEQ multiplex PCR, the repertoire was profiled, and TCRdb retains in-frame clones only, with some absent. The sample lists tens of thousands of clones; about 90% were seen once. Sequencing used blood. Every receptor here comes from a man aged 45-65 years in good health. Both conserved end residues are part of each CDR3. The D gene is left open where the match is weak. Rows may omit the clone size; those that give it use once, few, many or a size class.

TRBV2,TRBJ2-7,TRBD1,once,CASSEQGAGEQYF,TGTGCCAGCAGTGAACAGGGGGCGGGGGAGCAGTACTTC
TRBV7-3,TRBJ1-2,NA,NA,CASSLDGGSYYGYTF,TGTGCCAGCAGCTTAGACGGAGGATCTTACTATGGCTACACCTTC
TRBV9,TRBJ1-1,NA,NA,CASSVGWVHTEAFF,TGTGCCAGCAGCGTAGGATGGGTACACACTGAAGCTTTCTTT
TRBV19,TRBJ1-5,TRBD1,NA,CASRNTGVGQPQHF,TGTGCCAGTAGAAACACAGGGGTCGGGCAGCCCCAGCATTTT
TRBV11-3,TRBJ1-3,NA,once,CASSLDGTLTDTIYF,TGTGCCAGCAGCTTAGATGGGACACTCACCGACACCATATATTTT
TRBV6-5,TRBJ2-7,NA,NA,CASSPLDRSSYEQYF,TGTGCCAGCAGTCCCCTCGACAGGAGCTCCTACGAGCAGTACTTC
TRBV7-2,TRBJ2-5,NA,NA,CASSWGGRQETQYF,TGTGCCAGCTCCTGGGGGGGGCGACAAGAGACCCAGTACTTC
TRBV7-2,TRBJ1-1,TRBD1,once,CASSLAGTGLGTEAFF,TGTGCCAGCAGCTTAGCAGGGACAGGGTTGGGCACTGAAGCTTTCTTT
TRBV14,TRBJ1-1,NA,NA,CASSHPRAGAEGEAFF,TGTGCCAGCAGCCATCCCAGGGCCGGGGCGGAGGGGGAAGCTTTCTTT
TRBV30,TRBJ1-5,TRBD1,once,CAWSGQGNQPQHF,TGTGCCTGGAGTGGACAGGGTAATCAGCCCCAGCATTTT
TRBV30,TRBJ1-4,NA,few,CAWSQIAGLRGNEKLFF,TGTGCCTGGAGTCAGATCGCCGGTCTTCGCGGGAATGAAAAACTGTTTTTT
TRBV7-9,TRBJ1-3,NA,few,CASSRSERAGNTIYF,TGTGCCAGCAGTCGGAGTGAGAGAGCTGGAAACACCATATATTTT
TRBV7-9,TRBJ2-3,NA,NA,CASSLKSNPDTQYF,TGTGCCAGCAGCTTAAAGAGTAACCCAGATACGCAGTATTTT
TRBV9,TRBJ2-2,NA,NA,CASTRFGSNTGELFF,TGTGCCAGCACCCGGTTCGGGTCGAACACCGGGGAGCTGTTTTTT
TRBV2,TRBJ2-1,TRBD1,NA,CASSTGGLSNEQFF,TGTGCCAGCAGTACAGGGGGCTTATCCAATGAGCAGTTCTTC
TRBV6-6,TRBJ2-2,NA,NA,CASTEPRKPTGELFF,TGTGCCAGCACAGAACCCCGTAAGCCCACCGGGGAGCTGTTTTTT
TRBV20-1,TRBJ2-5,TRBD2,NA,CSASLISGGETQYF,TGCAGTGCTAGTCTAATATCCGGGGGGGAGACCCAGTACTTC
TRBV24-1,TRBJ2-1,TRBD1,NA,CATGEDRAFFF,TGTGCCACCGGGGAGGACAGGGCATTCTTCTTC
TRBV30,TRBJ1-2,NA,NA,CAWSVQRDRHGYTF,TGTGCCTGGAGTGTACAGAGGGACCGCCATGGCTACACCTTC
TRBV11-2,TRBJ2-5,TRBD2,NA,CASSFGRAETQYF,TGTGCCAGCAGCTTTGGGAGGGCAGAGACCCAGTACTTC